Included here is one T cell receptor (beta chain) sequence, with context. This entry comes from a study of shared clonotypes between healthy human individuals. Assay: immunoSEQ multiplex PCR; the TCRdb copy retains only in-frame clones and omits some. The sample contains 850,000 to 1,200,000 clones, about 75% of which appear only once. Germline V lookup: CDR1 KGHSH, CDR2 LQKENI. The CDR3 has 14 amino acids. Trimming left V 8 bases short and J 1 base short, with 14 bases between. Sample: memory CD4+ T cells sorted from blood. Subset described: CD45RA-negative fraction. The chain couples TRBV18 to TRBJ1-1; unclear D gene. This clonotype was obtained from a man aged 18 to 35 in good health. The CDR3, as DNA: TGTGCCAGCCGTGAAGGCACTGCGAACACTGAAGCTTTCTTT. This translates into CASREGTANTEAFF.